The TCR beta chain described here comes from a study of blood T cell repertoires in COVID-19. Some clones are missing from TCRdb's copy, which holds only in-frame ones; the method was immunoSEQ multiplex PCR. The sample lists about 300,000 clones; approximately 89% were seen once. Between the trimmed V and J ends, which lost 7 bases and 0 bases, there was a span of 7 bases. Germline V CDR1 and CDR2: GTSNPN, SVGIG (reference sequence). The CDR3 loop spans 13 amino acids. The sequencing input was PBMCs or T cells enriched from blood (not recorded which). The sequence came from a woman between 45 and 65 years old who had been exposed to COVID-19. The chain recombines TRBV30 with TRBJ1-6; D gene ambiguous. For the CDR3, the DNA is TGTGCCTTCCTCAGCTCCTATAATTCACCCCTCCACTTT. Translation: CAFLSSYNSPLHF.